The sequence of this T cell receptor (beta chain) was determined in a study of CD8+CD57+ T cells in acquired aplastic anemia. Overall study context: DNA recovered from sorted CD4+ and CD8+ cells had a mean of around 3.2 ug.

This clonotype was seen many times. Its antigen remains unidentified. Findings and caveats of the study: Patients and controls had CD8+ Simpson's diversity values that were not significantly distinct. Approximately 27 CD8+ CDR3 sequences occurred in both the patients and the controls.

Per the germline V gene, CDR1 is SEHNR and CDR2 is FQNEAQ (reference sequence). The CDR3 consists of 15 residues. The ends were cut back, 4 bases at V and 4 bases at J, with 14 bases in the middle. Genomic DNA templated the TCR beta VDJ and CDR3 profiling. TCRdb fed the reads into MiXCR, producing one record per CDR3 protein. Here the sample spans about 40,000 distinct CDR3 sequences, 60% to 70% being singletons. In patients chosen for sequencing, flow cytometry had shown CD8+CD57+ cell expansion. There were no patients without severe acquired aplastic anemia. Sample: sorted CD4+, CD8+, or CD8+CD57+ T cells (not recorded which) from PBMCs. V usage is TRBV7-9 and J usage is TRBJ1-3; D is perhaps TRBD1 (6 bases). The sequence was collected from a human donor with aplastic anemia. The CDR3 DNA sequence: TGTGCCAGCAGCTCCGATCGGACAGCCGGAAACACCATATATTTT. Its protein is CASSSDRTAGNTIYF.